These T cell receptor beta chains were read from a single sample in a study of T cell repertoires in cytomegalovirus infection. These TCRs' antigens remain unknown. MiXCR was run by TCRdb on the reads, yielding one entry per CDR3 protein. The table records roughly 180,000 distinct CDR3 sequences, less than 25% of them present only once. The sequencing here drew on CD8+ T cells from cultured PBMCs, taken from culture after CMV antigen stimulation. The receptors were gathered from a human donor in good health (CMV status not recorded). Some clones in this sample may be carry-over from other donors' samples. The CDR3 runs from the conserved cysteine through the conserved F or W. D genes are given only for firm matches. A clone size is listed for some rows: how often the clone was seen (once, few, many), or a class if it is expanded.

TRBV7-9	TRBD1	TRBJ2-1	few	TGTGCCAGCAGCCCCGAACAGGGGGCGCGCAATGAGCAGTTCTTC	CASSPEQGARNEQFF
TRBV7-6	NA	TRBJ2-7	few	TGTGCCAGCAGCTCGGACGGGCAGGGAGTCTACGAGCAGTACTTC	CASSSDGQGVYEQYF
TRBV5-4	TRBD1	TRBJ1-1	NA	TGTGCCAGCAGCTTGTCGGCCTTCGTCTATAAAGAGAGGGACAGACTGAACACTGAAGCTTTCTTT	CASSLSAFVYKERDRLNTEAFF
TRBV4-3	NA	TRBJ2-3	many	TGCGCCAGCAGCCAAGAAAAGGTCAAAGGGACACCGCAGTATTTT	CASSQEKVKGTPQYF
TRBV20-1	NA	TRBJ2-1	few	TGCAGTGCTAGCTACGGGAGCTCCTACAATGAGCAGTTCTTC	CSASYGSSYNEQFF
TRBV11-2	NA	TRBJ1-2	NA	TGTGCCAGCAGCTTAGATAGAGAGATGCCGGGCTACACCTTC	CASSLDREMPGYTF
TRBV6-1	TRBD2	TRBJ2-1	NA	TGTGCCAGCACCTCGGGGGGGAATGAGCAGTTCTTC	CASTSGGNEQFF
TRBV27	TRBD1	TRBJ2-3	few	TGTGCCAGCAGTCCGCAACAGGGGATAAGCACAGATACGCAGTATTTT	CASSPQQGISTDTQYF
TRBV18	TRBD1	TRBJ2-1	few	TGTGCCAGCTCACCTGGGACAGGGATACCGGATGAGCAGTTCTTC	CASSPGTGIPDEQFF
TRBV7-2	NA	TRBJ1-3	NA	TGTGCCAGCAGCCCGTCCCCTAAGTCTGGAAACACCATATATTTT	CASSPSPKSGNTIYF
TRBV7-2	NA	TRBJ2-1	NA	TGTGCCAGCAGCTTATTAGCGGTTGAGCAGTTCTTC	CASSLLAVEQFF
TRBV4-1	TRBD1	TRBJ2-7	NA	TGCGCCAGCAGCCAAGGCGGGACAGGGAACTACGAGCAGTACTTC	CASSQGGTGNYEQYF
TRBV7-2	NA	TRBJ1-6	NA	TGTGCCAGCAGCTTGGAGCAGGGGTATAATTCACCCCTCCACTTT	CASSLEQGYNSPLHF
TRBV12-3/TRBV12-4	NA	TRBJ1-4	few	TGTGCCAGCAGTTCGGGGACTTCGGAAAAACTGTTTTTT	CASSSGTSEKLFF
TRBV6-2/TRBV6-3	NA	TRBJ2-7	NA	TGTGCCACCGAACCCACAGGGATTACCGAGCAGTACTTC	CATEPTGITEQYF